The present TCR beta chain was sequenced within a study of vaccination effects on CD4 cells after COVID-19. Using viral peptide pools, the ViraFEST assay grew out antigen-specific CD4+ T cells prior to sequencing. Isolation of CD4+ T cells took place after 10 days of culture. Prior SARS-CoV-2 infection was absent in the vaccine recipients, as shown by negative nucleocapsid antibodies. V lost 2 bases and J lost 0, with 5 bases in between. Looked up from germline, CDR1 is SGHTA and CDR2 is FQGNSA. The CDR3 spans 15 residues. Here immunoSEQ multiplex PCR was the method, and the copy in TCRdb shows in-frame clones only, minus some. This table has about 68,000 clones, 80% appearing once. Concerning this clone: Antigen unknown.

The receptor comes from a human donor who received a COVID-19 vaccine. The specimen comprised CD4+ T cells from PBMCs cultured with SARS-CoV-2 spike peptides, sampled before COVID-19 vaccination. The rearrangement joins TRBV7-2 to TRBJ2-6; no clear D. CDR3 amino acids: CASSLSVSGANVLTF. CDR3 nucleotide sequence: TGTGCCAGCAGCTTAAGCGTCTCTGGGGCCAACGTCCTGACTTTC.